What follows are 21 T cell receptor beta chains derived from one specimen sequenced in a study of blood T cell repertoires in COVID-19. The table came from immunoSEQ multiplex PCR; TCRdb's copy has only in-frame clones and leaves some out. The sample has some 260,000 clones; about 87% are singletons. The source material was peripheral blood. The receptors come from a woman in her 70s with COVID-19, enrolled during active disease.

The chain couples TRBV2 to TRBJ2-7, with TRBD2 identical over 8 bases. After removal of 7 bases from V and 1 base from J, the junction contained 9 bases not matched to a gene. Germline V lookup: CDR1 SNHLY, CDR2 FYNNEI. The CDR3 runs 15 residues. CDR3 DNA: TGTGCCAGCAAACCACAGGGCGGGAGGTCCTACGAGCAGTACTTC. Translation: CASKPQGGRSYEQYF.

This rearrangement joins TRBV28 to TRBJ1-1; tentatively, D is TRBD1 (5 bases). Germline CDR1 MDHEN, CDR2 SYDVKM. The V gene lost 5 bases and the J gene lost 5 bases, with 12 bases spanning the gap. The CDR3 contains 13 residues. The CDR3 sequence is CASSPGQGTEAFF. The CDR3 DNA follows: TGTGCCAGCAGTCCCGGGCAGGGAACTGAAGCTTTCTTT.

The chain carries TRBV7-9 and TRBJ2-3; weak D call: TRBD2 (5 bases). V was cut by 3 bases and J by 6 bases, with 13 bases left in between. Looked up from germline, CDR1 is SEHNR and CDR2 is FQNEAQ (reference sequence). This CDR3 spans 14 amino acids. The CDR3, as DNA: TGTGCCAGCAGCTTGGCTCTACTAGAGGATACGCAGTATTTT. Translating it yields CASSLALLEDTQYF.

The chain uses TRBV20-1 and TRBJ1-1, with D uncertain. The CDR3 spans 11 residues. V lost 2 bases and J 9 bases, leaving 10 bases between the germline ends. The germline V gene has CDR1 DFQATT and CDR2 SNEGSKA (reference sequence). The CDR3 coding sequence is TGCAGTGCTAGATCAAATACTAAAGCTTTCTTT. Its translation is CSARSNTKAFF.

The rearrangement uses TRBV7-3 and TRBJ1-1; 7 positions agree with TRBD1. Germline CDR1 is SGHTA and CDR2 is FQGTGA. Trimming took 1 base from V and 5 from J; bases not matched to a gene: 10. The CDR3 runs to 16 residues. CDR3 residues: CASSLNGGGAFTEAFF. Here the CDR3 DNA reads TGTGCCAGCAGCTTAAATGGAGGGGGCGCGTTTACTGAAGCTTTCTTT.

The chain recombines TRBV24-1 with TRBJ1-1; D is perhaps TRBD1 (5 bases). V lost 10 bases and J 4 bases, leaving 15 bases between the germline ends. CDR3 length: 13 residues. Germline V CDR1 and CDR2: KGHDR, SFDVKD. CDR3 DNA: TGTGCCACTCAAGGACACCTTGGCACTGAAGCTTTCTTT. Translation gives CATQGHLGTEAFF.

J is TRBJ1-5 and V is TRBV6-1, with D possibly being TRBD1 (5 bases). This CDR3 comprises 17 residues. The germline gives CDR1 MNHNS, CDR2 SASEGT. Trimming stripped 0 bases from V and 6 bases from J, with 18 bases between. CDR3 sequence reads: CASSEAKNRFNPQPQHF. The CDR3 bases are TGTGCCAGCAGTGAAGCGAAGAACAGGTTTAACCCTCAGCCCCAGCATTTT.

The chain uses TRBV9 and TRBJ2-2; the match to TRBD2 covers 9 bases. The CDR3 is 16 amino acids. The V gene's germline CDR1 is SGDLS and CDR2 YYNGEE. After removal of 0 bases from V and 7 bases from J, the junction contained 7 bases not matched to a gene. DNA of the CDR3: TGTGCCAGCAGCGTAGCGGCTAGCGGGACCAGCGGGGAGCTGTTTTTT. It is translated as CASSVAASGTSGELFF.

CDR3 in amino acids: CASSLDPRGTANTGELFF. The DNA for the CDR3 is TGCGCCAGCAGCTTGGATCCTAGGGGGACAGCGAACACCGGGGAGCTGTTTTTT. The chain links TRBV5-1 to TRBJ2-2, with 7 bases identical to TRBD1. J gave up 0 bases and V 0 bases, and 8 bases lay outside the gene matches. The CDR3 has 18 amino acids. CDR1 SGHRS and CDR2 YFSETQ come from the germline V gene.

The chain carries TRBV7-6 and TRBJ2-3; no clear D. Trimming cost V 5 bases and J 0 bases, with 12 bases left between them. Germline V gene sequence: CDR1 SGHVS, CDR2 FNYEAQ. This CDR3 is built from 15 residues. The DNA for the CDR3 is TGTGCCAGCAGCCGATTGACACGTAGCACAGATACGCAGTATTTT. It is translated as CASSRLTRSTDTQYF.

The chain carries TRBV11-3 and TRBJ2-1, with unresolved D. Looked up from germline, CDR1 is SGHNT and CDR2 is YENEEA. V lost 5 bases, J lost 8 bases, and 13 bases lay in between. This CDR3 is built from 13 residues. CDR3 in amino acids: CASSRSRFDEQFF. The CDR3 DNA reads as TGTGCCAGCAGCCGAAGCCGTTTCGATGAGCAGTTCTTC.

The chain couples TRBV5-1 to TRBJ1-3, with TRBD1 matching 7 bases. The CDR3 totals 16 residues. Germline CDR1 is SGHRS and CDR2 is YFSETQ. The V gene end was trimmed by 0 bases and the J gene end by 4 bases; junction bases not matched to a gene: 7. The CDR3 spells CASSLAAGQSGNTIYF. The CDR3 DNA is TGCGCCAGCAGCTTGGCCGCGGGACAGAGCGGAAACACCATATATTTT. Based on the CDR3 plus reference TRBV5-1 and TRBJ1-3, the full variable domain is KAGVTQTPRYLIKTRGQQVTLSCSPISGHRSVSWYQQTPGQGLQFLFEYFSETQRNKGNFPGRFSGRQFSNSRSEMNVSTLELGDSALYLCASSLAAGQSGNTIYFGEGSWLTVV.

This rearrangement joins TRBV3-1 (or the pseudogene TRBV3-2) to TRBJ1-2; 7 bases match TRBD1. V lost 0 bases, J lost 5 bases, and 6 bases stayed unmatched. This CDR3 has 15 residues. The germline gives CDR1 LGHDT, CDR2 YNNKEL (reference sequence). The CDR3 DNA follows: TGTGCCAGCAGCCAAGATGGGACAGCCGTTTATGGCTACACCTTC. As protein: CASSQDGTAVYGYTF.

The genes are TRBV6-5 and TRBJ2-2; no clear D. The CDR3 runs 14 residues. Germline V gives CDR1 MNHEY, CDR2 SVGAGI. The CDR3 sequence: CTIGVLRRTGELFF. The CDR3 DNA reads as TGTACTATTGGCGTCCTTAGGCGCACCGGGGAGCTGTTTTTT.

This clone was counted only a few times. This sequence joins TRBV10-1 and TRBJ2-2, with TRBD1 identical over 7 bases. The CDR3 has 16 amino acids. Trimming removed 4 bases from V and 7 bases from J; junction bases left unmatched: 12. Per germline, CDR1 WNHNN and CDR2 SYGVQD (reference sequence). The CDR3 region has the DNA TGCGCCAGCAGTGGTGGGACAGTCCGAGGCGGCGGGGAGCTGTTTTTT. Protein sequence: CASSGGTVRGGGELFF.

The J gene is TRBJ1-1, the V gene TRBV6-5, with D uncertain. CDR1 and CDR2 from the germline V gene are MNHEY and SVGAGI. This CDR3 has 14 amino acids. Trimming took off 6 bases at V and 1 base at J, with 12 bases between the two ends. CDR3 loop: CASRRSLGNTEAFF. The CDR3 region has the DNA TGTGCCAGCAGGAGGAGCTTAGGGAACACTGAAGCTTTCTTT.

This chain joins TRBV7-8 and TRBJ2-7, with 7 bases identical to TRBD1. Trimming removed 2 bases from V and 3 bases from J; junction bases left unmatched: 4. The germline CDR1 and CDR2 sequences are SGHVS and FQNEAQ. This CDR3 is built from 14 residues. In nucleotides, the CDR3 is TGTGCCAGCAGCTTAAACAGGGGTCTCTACGAGCAGTACTTC. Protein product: CASSLNRGLYEQYF. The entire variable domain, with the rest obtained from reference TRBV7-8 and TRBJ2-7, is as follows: GAGVSQSPRYKVAKRGQDVALRCDPISGHVSLFWYQQALGQGPEFLTYFQNEAQLDKSGLPSDRFFAERPEGSVSTLKIQRTQQEDSAVYLCASSLNRGLYEQYFGPGTRLTVT.

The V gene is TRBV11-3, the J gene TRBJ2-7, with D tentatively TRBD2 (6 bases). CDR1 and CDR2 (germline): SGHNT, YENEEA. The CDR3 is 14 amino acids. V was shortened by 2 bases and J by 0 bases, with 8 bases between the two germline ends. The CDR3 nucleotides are TGTGCCAGCAGCTTAAGCGGGTTCTCCTACGAGCAGTACTTC. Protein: CASSLSGFSYEQYF.

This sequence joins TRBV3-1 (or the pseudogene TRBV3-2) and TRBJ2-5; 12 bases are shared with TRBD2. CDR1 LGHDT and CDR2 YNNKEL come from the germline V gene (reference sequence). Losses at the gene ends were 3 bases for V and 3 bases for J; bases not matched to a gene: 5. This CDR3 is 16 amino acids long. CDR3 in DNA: TGTGCCAGCAGCCAGAGAGCTAGCGGGAGGGAAGAGACCCAGTACTTC. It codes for CASSQRASGREETQYF.

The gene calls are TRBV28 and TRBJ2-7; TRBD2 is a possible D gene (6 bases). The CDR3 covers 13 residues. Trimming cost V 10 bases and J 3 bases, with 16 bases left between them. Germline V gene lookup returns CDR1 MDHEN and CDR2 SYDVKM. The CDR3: CATAGNSNYEQYF. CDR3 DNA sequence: TGTGCCACCGCGGGGAACTCCAACTACGAGCAGTACTTC.

CDR3 protein: CASKLGRLNEQFF. Written as DNA, the CDR3 is TGTGCCAGCAAACTAGGTCGACTCAATGAGCAGTTCTTC. This sequence joins TRBV6-6 and TRBJ2-1, with D maybe TRBD2 (5 bases). Trimming left V 7 bases short and J 6 bases short, with 13 bases between. The germline V gene has CDR1 MNHNY and CDR2 SVGAGI (reference sequence). CDR3 length equals 13 residues.